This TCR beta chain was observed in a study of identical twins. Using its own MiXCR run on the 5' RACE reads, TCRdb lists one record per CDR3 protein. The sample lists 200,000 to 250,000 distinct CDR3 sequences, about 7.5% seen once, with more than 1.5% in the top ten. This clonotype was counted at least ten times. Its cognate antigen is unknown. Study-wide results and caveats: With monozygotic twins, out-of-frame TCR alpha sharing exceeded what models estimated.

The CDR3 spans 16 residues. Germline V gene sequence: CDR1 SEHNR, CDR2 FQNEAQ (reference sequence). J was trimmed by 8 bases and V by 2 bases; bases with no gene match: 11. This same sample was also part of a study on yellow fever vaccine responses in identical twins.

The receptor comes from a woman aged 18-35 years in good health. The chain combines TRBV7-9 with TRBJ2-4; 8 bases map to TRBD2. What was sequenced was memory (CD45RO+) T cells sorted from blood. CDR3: CASSLRTGGRNDIQYF. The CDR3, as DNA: TGTGCCAGCAGCTTACGAACTGGCGGGAGGAACGACATTCAGTACTTC.